A selection of T cell receptor beta chains follows, all from one sample in a study of blood T cell repertoires in COVID-19. Profiled with immunoSEQ multiplex PCR; TCRdb holds only in-frame clones, not every one. This sample has more than 250,000 clones, with approximately 88% found just once. The sequenced sample was peripheral blood. These receptors came from a woman aged 25 to 45 with COVID-19, enrolled during active disease. The CDR3 runs from the conserved cysteine through the conserved F or W. Each record gives: clone size, V gene, D gene, J gene, CDR3 DNA, CDR3 protein. D genes are given only for firm matches. The size entry is marked missing in some rows and otherwise reads once, few, many or a size class.

-	TRBV6-2/TRBV6-3	-	TRBJ1-2	TGTGCCAGCAGTACCGCGGGGGAGTATGGCTACACCTTC	CASSTAGEYGYTF
-	TRBV6-5	-	TRBJ2-7	TGTGCCAGCACCAAGCCGTCCCAGGGGGAGCAGTACTTC	CASTKPSQGEQYF
-	TRBV7-2	-	TRBJ1-1	TGTGCCAGCAGTCCCGGGACAAGGTTTGAAGCTTTCTTT	CASSPGTRFEAFF
-	TRBV3-1/TRBV3-2	TRBD2	TRBJ2-3	TGTGCCAGCAGCTCGGGGGTAGGACTAGCGGCGGAAGATACGCAGTATTTT	CASSSGVGLAAEDTQYF
-	TRBV9	-	TRBJ2-2	TGTGCCAGCAGCGGATCGGACAGAAGTGGCGGGGAGCTGTTTTTT	CASSGSDRSGGELFF
once	TRBV6-5	TRBD1	TRBJ1-2	TGTGCCAGCAGACGAGACAGGGGAGATGGCTACACCTTC	CASRRDRGDGYTF
-	TRBV24-1	TRBD1	TRBJ1-2	TGTGCCACCAGTGACGGGGACAGGGGGTTTTATGGCTACACCTTC	CATSDGDRGFYGYTF
-	TRBV5-1	TRBD1	TRBJ1-6	TGCGCCAGCAGCTTGGGGCAGGGGGAGTCACCCCTCCACTTT	CASSLGQGESPLHF
many	TRBV7-2	-	TRBJ2-7	TGTGCCAGCAGCTTTCAATCCGGGACTGGGAGAAACGAGCAGTACTTC	CASSFQSGTGRNEQYF
-	TRBV14	-	TRBJ1-2	TGTGCCAGCAGCCGAGGCCGGGAGGGGGTCTATGGCTACACCTTC	CASSRGREGVYGYTF
-	TRBV15	-	TRBJ1-4	TGTGCCACCAGCAGGACACTTACAGGGAGAAATGAAAAACTGTTTTTT	CATSRTLTGRNEKLFF
-	TRBV29-1	TRBD1	TRBJ2-7	TGCAGCGCACGGGTCAGAGGGGGCGAAGAGCAGTACTTC	CSARVRGGEEQYF
-	TRBV6-5	TRBD2	TRBJ2-2	TGTGCCAGCTCGACTAGCAGTACCGGGGAGCTGTTTTTT	CASSTSSTGELFF
-	TRBV6-4	-	TRBJ2-2	TGTGCCAGCAAAGAATGGGCTAGCGAAACCGGGGAGCTGTTTTTT	CASKEWASETGELFF
-	TRBV14	-	TRBJ2-2	TGTGCCAGCAGCCCCGCGCTAGCTAACACCGGGGAGCTGTTTTTT	CASSPALANTGELFF
-	TRBV11-2	TRBD1	TRBJ1-2	TGTGCCAGCAGCGGACAGGGAGGCTTTTATGGCTACACCTTC	CASSGQGGFYGYTF
-	TRBV19	-	TRBJ2-7	TGTGCCAGTAGTATAGGGGCACACTCCTACGAGCAGTACTTC	CASSIGAHSYEQYF
-	TRBV7-2	-	TRBJ1-6	TGTGCCAGCAAAAGGACACAGACCCAAGATAATTCACCCCTCCACTTT	CASKRTQTQDNSPLHF
few	TRBV7-8	-	TRBJ1-2	TGTGCCAGCAGCTTAGGTCCAGGGGGCTACACCTTC	CASSLGPGGYTF
-	TRBV20-1	-	TRBJ1-2	TGCAGTGCTAGTGATCCGGGGTCAGTTGGCTACACCTTC	CSASDPGSVGYTF
-	TRBV19	-	TRBJ1-2	TGTGCCAGTAGCGACGGGACTTCGGGGGGCTACACCTTC	CASSDGTSGGYTF
-	TRBV7-3	-	TRBJ2-5	TGTGCCAGCAGCTCCGAATCGGGAGTTACGGAGACCCAGTACTTC	CASSSESGVTETQYF
-	TRBV19	TRBD1	TRBJ1-1	TGTGCCAGTAGTATTCGGACAGGGGACGCTGAAGCTTTCTTT	CASSIRTGDAEAFF
-	TRBV11-3	-	TRBJ2-1	TGTGCCAGCAGCTTAGGAGCTACTAGTTTGGGTGAGCAGTTCTTC	CASSLGATSLGEQFF
-	TRBV18	-	TRBJ1-6	TGTGCCAGCTCACGAGACAGCCACAATTCACCCCTCCACTTT	CASSRDSHNSPLHF
-	TRBV2	TRBD1	TRBJ1-1	TGTGCCAGCAGTGGACAGGGGGGAAAGACTGAAGCTTTCTTT	CASSGQGGKTEAFF
-	TRBV5-5	-	TRBJ1-3	TGTGCCAGCAGCGACGGCAGGGCTTGGGGAAACACCATATATTTT	CASSDGRAWGNTIYF
-	TRBV7-2	TRBD1	TRBJ2-3	TGTGCCAGCAGCCCCGGACAGGCGACGAGGGATACGCAGTATTTT	CASSPGQATRDTQYF
-	TRBV5-1	-	TRBJ1-1	TGCGCCAGCAGCTTTATACCGGGACTGACAAACACTGAAGCTTTCTTT	CASSFIPGLTNTEAFF
-	TRBV4-1	-	TRBJ1-1	TGCGCCAGCAGCTCTATAGGTGGACAGAACACTGAAGCTTTCTTT	CASSSIGGQNTEAFF
-	TRBV27	-	TRBJ2-3	TGTGCCAGCAGTTTATTGGGGGACTCCGACCCAGATACGCAGTATTTT	CASSLLGDSDPDTQYF
-	TRBV3-1/TRBV3-2	-	TRBJ2-3	TGTGCCAGCAGCCAAGAGGAGACTAGCACAGATACGCAGTATTTT	CASSQEETSTDTQYF
-	TRBV18	-	TRBJ1-1	TGTGCCAGCTCACCGGGCCGGAACACTGAAGCTTTCTTT	CASSPGRNTEAFF
-	TRBV18	TRBD1	TRBJ2-7	TGTGCCAGCTCACCGGGACAGGGGGTGTCCTACGAGCAGTACTTC	CASSPGQGVSYEQYF
-	TRBV5-1	-	TRBJ1-2	TGCGCCAGCAGCCTAGGGGCGCGAACTGGGGCTAACTATGGCTACACCTTC	CASSLGARTGANYGYTF
-	TRBV5-5	-	TRBJ1-5	TGTGCCAGCAGCCCCCCGTCAGGGAAGCACAGCAATCAGCCCCAGCATTTT	CASSPPSGKHSNQPQHF
-	TRBV7-3	TRBD1	TRBJ1-6	TGTGCCAGCAGCCTGACAGGGTCCGGTTCACCCCTCCACTTT	CASSLTGSGSPLHF
-	TRBV27	-	TRBJ2-1	TGTGCCAGCAGACAGAGCTCCTACAATGAGCAGTTCTTC	CASRQSSYNEQFF
-	TRBV2	TRBD1	TRBJ1-2	TGTGCCAGCAGCGGGGGACAGTATGGCTACACCTTC	CASSGGQYGYTF